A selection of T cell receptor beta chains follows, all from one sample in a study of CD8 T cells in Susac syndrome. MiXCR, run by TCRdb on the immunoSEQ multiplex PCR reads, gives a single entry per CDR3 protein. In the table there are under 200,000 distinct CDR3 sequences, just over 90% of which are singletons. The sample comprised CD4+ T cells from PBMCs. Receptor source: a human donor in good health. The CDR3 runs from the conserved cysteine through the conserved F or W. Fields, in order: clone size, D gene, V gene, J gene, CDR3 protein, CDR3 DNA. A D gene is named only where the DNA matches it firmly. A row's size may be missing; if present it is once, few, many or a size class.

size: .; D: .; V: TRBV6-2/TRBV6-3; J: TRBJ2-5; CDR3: CASSGGLVTQYF; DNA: TGTGCCAGCAGTGGGGGCCTAGTGACCCAGTACTTC
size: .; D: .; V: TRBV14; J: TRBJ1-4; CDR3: CASSRPGQKLFF; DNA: TGTGCCAGCAGCCGTCCCGGGCAAAAACTGTTTTTT
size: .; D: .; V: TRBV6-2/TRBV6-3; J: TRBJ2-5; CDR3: CASSRDRQETQYF; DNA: TGTGCCAGCAGTCGTGACAGGCAAGAGACCCAGTACTTC
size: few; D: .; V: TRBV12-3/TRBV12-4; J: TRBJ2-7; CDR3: CASSSEEEQYF; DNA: TGTGCCAGCAGCTCGGAGGAAGAGCAGTACTTC
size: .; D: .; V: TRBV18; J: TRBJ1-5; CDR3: CASSGGSNQPQHF; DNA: TGTGCCAGCTCAGGGGGTAGCAATCAGCCCCAGCATTTT
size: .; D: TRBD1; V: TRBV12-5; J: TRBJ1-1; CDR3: CASGRDRGLPNTEAFF; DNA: TGTGCTAGTGGCCGCGACAGGGGGCTACCGAACACTGAAGCTTTCTTT
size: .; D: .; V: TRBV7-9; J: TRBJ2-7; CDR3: CASSLEPSYRASYEQYF; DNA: TGTGCCAGCAGCTTAGAGCCCTCCTACAGGGCCTCCTACGAGCAGTACTTC
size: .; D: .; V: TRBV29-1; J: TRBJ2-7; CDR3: CSVSRAEPYEQYF; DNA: TGCAGCGTCTCCAGGGCAGAACCCTACGAGCAGTACTTC
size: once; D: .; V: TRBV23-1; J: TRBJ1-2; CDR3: CASSQSGRRGCNYGYTF; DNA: TGCGCCAGCAGTCAATCGGGGAGGAGGGGGTGCAACTATGGCTACACCTTC
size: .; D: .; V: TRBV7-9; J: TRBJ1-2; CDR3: CASSYLTGGYGYTF; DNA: TGTGCCAGCAGTTACCTCACCGGTGGCTATGGCTACACCTTC
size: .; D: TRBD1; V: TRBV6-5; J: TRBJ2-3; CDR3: CTSRDRDTDTQYF; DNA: TGTACTAGCCGGGACAGGGACACAGATACGCAGTATTTT
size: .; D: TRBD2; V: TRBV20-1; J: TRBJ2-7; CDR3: CSARDRSGGAYEQYF; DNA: TGCAGTGCTAGAGATCGTAGCGGGGGGGCTTACGAGCAGTACTTC
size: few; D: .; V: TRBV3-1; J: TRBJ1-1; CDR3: CASSQGSPNTEAFF; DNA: TGTGCCAGCAGCCAAGGATCGCCGAACACTGAAGCTTTCTTT
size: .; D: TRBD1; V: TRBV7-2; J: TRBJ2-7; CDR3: CASSFTGEQGQYF; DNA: TGTGCCAGCAGCTTCACAGGGGAACAGGGGCAGTACTTC
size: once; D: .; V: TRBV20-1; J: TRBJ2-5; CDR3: CSARRGEETQYF; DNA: TGCAGTGCTAGAAGAGGGGAAGAGACCCAGTACTTC
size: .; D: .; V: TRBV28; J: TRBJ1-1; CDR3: CASRPSDGTLNTEAFF; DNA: TGTGCCAGCAGACCCTCCGACGGGACTCTAAACACTGAAGCTTTCTTT
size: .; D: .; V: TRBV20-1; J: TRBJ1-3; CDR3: CSARDPENTIYF; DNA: TGCAGTGCTAGAGATCCGGAAAACACCATATATTTT
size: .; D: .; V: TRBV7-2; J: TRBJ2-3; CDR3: CASSLGVQMAQYF; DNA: TGTGCCAGCAGCTTAGGGGTCCAAATGGCGCAGTATTTT